Listed below are T cell receptor beta chains from one sample, sequenced in a study of T cell responses to AZD1222 COVID-19 vaccine. Data came from immunoSEQ multiplex PCR; TCRdb stores just in-frame clones and leaves some out. Here the sample spans about 91,000 clones, about 88% being singletons. The sample in question was peripheral blood, obtained on day 0 of AZD1222 vaccination. All receptors derive from an adult in good health. The CDR3 runs from the conserved cysteine through the conserved F or W. Each record gives: V gene, clone size, J gene, D gene, CDR3 protein, CDR3 DNA. A D gene is named only where the DNA matches it firmly. Size values are once, few and many counts, or a class for expanded clones, and some rows have none.

v_call: TRBV6-5
clone_size: NA
j_call: TRBJ1-3
d_call: NA
cdr3_aa: CASSYSRERSGNTIYF
cdr3_nt: TGTGCCAGCAGTTACTCCAGGGAGAGGTCTGGAAACACCATATATTTT

v_call: TRBV19
clone_size: NA
j_call: TRBJ2-1
d_call: NA
cdr3_aa: CASRGDPVGEQFF
cdr3_nt: TGTGCCAGTAGGGGGGACCCGGTGGGTGAGCAGTTCTTC

v_call: TRBV29-1
clone_size: NA
j_call: TRBJ1-4
d_call: NA
cdr3_aa: CSVEASGKLFF
cdr3_nt: TGCAGCGTTGAGGCCTCGGGAAAACTGTTTTTT

v_call: TRBV3-1/TRBV3-2
clone_size: few
j_call: TRBJ2-1
d_call: NA
cdr3_aa: CASSQDMATYNEQFF
cdr3_nt: TGTGCCAGCAGCCAAGATATGGCCACCTACAATGAGCAGTTCTTC

v_call: TRBV28
clone_size: NA
j_call: TRBJ2-7
d_call: TRBD2
cdr3_aa: CASSWLAGSSSYEQYF
cdr3_nt: TGTGCCAGCAGTTGGCTAGCGGGCTCGAGCTCCTACGAGCAGTACTTC

v_call: TRBV18
clone_size: NA
j_call: TRBJ1-2
d_call: TRBD1
cdr3_aa: CASSPDRGLNYGYTF
cdr3_nt: TGTGCCAGCTCTCCAGACAGGGGGCTTAACTATGGCTACACCTTC

v_call: TRBV12-5
clone_size: NA
j_call: TRBJ2-5
d_call: TRBD2
cdr3_aa: CASGIGTSGSQETQYF
cdr3_nt: TGTGCTAGTGGTATAGGGACTAGCGGGTCCCAAGAGACCCAGTACTTC

v_call: TRBV7-2
clone_size: NA
j_call: TRBJ1-4
d_call: TRBD1
cdr3_aa: CASSPQPQGGEEKLFF
cdr3_nt: TGTGCCAGCAGCCCCCAGCCCCAGGGGGGAGAAGAAAAACTGTTTTTT

v_call: TRBV19
clone_size: NA
j_call: TRBJ2-1
d_call: TRBD1
cdr3_aa: CATSRDRGRNEQFF
cdr3_nt: TGTGCCACTTCCCGGGACAGGGGGCGGAATGAGCAGTTCTTC

v_call: TRBV28
clone_size: NA
j_call: TRBJ2-7
d_call: NA
cdr3_aa: CASSRLDSDTYEQYF
cdr3_nt: TGTGCCAGCAGTCGTTTGGACAGCGATACCTACGAGCAGTACTTC

v_call: TRBV5-6
clone_size: NA
j_call: TRBJ2-5
d_call: NA
cdr3_aa: CASNQAGQETQYF
cdr3_nt: TGTGCCAGCAACCAGGCCGGCCAAGAGACCCAGTACTTC

v_call: TRBV10-3
clone_size: once
j_call: TRBJ2-3
d_call: NA
cdr3_aa: CAISDRVDTQYF
cdr3_nt: TGTGCCATCAGTGACAGGGTGGATACGCAGTATTTT

v_call: TRBV7-2
clone_size: once
j_call: TRBJ1-5
d_call: NA
cdr3_aa: CASSLETGRFNQPQHF
cdr3_nt: TGTGCCAGCAGCTTAGAAACAGGGCGATTCAATCAGCCCCAGCATTTT

v_call: TRBV7-3
clone_size: NA
j_call: TRBJ2-5
d_call: NA
cdr3_aa: CASSLRPQETQYF
cdr3_nt: TGTGCCAGCAGCTTACGCCCCCAAGAGACCCAGTACTTC

v_call: TRBV9
clone_size: NA
j_call: TRBJ2-3
d_call: TRBD2
cdr3_aa: CASSDLRLAGVSDTQYF
cdr3_nt: TGTGCCAGCAGCGACCTAAGACTAGCGGGGGTGTCAGATACGCAGTATTTT

v_call: TRBV19
clone_size: once
j_call: TRBJ2-3
d_call: TRBD2
cdr3_aa: CASSVSGGLTDTQYF
cdr3_nt: TGTGCCAGTAGTGTCAGCGGGGGTCTCACAGATACGCAGTATTTT

v_call: TRBV7-3
clone_size: NA
j_call: TRBJ2-3
d_call: NA
cdr3_aa: CASSPGRSSTDTQYF
cdr3_nt: TGTGCCAGCAGCCCCGGTAGGAGTAGCACAGATACGCAGTATTTT

v_call: TRBV29-1
clone_size: NA
j_call: TRBJ2-1
d_call: TRBD1
cdr3_aa: CSVGSGGYNEQFF
cdr3_nt: TGCAGCGTTGGGTCAGGGGGCTACAATGAGCAGTTCTTC

v_call: TRBV28
clone_size: NA
j_call: TRBJ1-5
d_call: NA
cdr3_aa: CASSSDGNQPQHF
cdr3_nt: TGTGCCAGCAGTTCGGACGGCAATCAGCCCCAGCATTTT

v_call: TRBV9
clone_size: NA
j_call: TRBJ2-7
d_call: TRBD2
cdr3_aa: CASSVEGAGDYEQYF
cdr3_nt: TGTGCCAGCAGCGTAGAAGGAGCGGGGGACTACGAGCAGTACTTC

v_call: TRBV7-9
clone_size: NA
j_call: TRBJ1-1
d_call: NA
cdr3_aa: CASSLQGIRDTEAFF
cdr3_nt: TGTGCCAGCAGCTTACAGGGGATCAGGGACACTGAAGCTTTCTTT

v_call: TRBV19
clone_size: NA
j_call: TRBJ1-2
d_call: NA
cdr3_aa: CASSIGGTFSNYGYTF
cdr3_nt: TGTGCCAGTAGTATAGGCGGGACATTTTCTAACTATGGCTACACCTTC

v_call: TRBV2
clone_size: NA
j_call: TRBJ1-5
d_call: NA
cdr3_aa: CASGQSYSNQPQHF
cdr3_nt: TGTGCCAGCGGCCAGTCTTATAGCAATCAGCCCCAGCATTTT

v_call: TRBV28
clone_size: NA
j_call: TRBJ1-1
d_call: NA
cdr3_aa: CASSTGGGMNTEAFF
cdr3_nt: TGTGCCAGCAGTACCGGGGGGGGCATGAACACTGAAGCTTTCTTT

v_call: TRBV18
clone_size: NA
j_call: TRBJ2-1
d_call: TRBD2
cdr3_aa: CASSPSAGGDEQFF
cdr3_nt: TGTGCCAGCTCACCCTCCGCGGGAGGCGATGAGCAGTTCTTC

v_call: TRBV18
clone_size: NA
j_call: TRBJ1-6
d_call: NA
cdr3_aa: CASSPPNSLVNSPLHF
cdr3_nt: TGTGCCAGCTCACCACCTAACAGTCTGGTTAATTCACCCCTCCACTTT

v_call: TRBV6-2/TRBV6-3
clone_size: few
j_call: TRBJ1-5
d_call: NA
cdr3_aa: CASSYEGQGIANQPQHF
cdr3_nt: TGTGCCAGCAGTTACGAAGGGCAGGGAATAGCCAATCAGCCCCAGCATTTT

v_call: TRBV25-1
clone_size: NA
j_call: TRBJ1-3
d_call: TRBD1
cdr3_aa: CASKGAGKNGNTIYF
cdr3_nt: TGTGCCAGCAAGGGGGCAGGGAAAAATGGAAACACCATATATTTT

v_call: TRBV7-2
clone_size: NA
j_call: TRBJ2-5
d_call: TRBD2
cdr3_aa: CASSLTSGGATETQYF
cdr3_nt: TGTGCCAGCAGCTTGACTAGCGGGGGGGCCACAGAGACCCAGTACTTC

v_call: TRBV28
clone_size: few
j_call: TRBJ2-7
d_call: NA
cdr3_aa: CASRSRAYEQYF
cdr3_nt: TGTGCCAGCAGGTCCAGGGCCTACGAGCAGTACTTC

v_call: TRBV5-5
clone_size: few
j_call: TRBJ2-2
d_call: NA
cdr3_aa: CASSLADTNTGELFF
cdr3_nt: TGTGCCAGCAGCTTGGCTGATACGAACACCGGGGAGCTGTTTTTT

v_call: TRBV4-2
clone_size: NA
j_call: TRBJ1-2
d_call: NA
cdr3_aa: CASSQEGLRGYTF
cdr3_nt: TGTGCCAGCAGCCAAGAGGGCTTGAGGGGCTACACCTTC

v_call: TRBV3-1/TRBV3-2
clone_size: NA
j_call: TRBJ2-1
d_call: NA
cdr3_aa: CASSFSSASSYNEQFF
cdr3_nt: TGTGCCAGCAGCTTTTCTAGCGCTAGCTCCTACAATGAGCAGTTCTTC

v_call: TRBV11-2
clone_size: NA
j_call: TRBJ2-1
d_call: TRBD1
cdr3_aa: CASSPRQGWLNEQFF
cdr3_nt: TGTGCCAGCAGCCCCCGACAGGGATGGCTAAATGAGCAGTTCTTC

v_call: TRBV2
clone_size: few
j_call: TRBJ1-5
d_call: NA
cdr3_aa: CASSLHLVRSNQPQHF
cdr3_nt: TGTGCCAGCAGTCTACACCTCGTACGGAGCAATCAGCCCCAGCATTTT

v_call: TRBV5-6
clone_size: few
j_call: TRBJ2-7
d_call: NA
cdr3_aa: CASSGEGKEAYEQYF
cdr3_nt: TGTGCCAGCAGCGGGGAAGGGAAAGAGGCCTACGAGCAGTACTTC

v_call: TRBV7-2
clone_size: few
j_call: TRBJ2-2
d_call: TRBD2
cdr3_aa: CASSSRTSGRFGELFF
cdr3_nt: TGTGCCAGCAGCTCAAGGACTAGCGGGAGGTTCGGGGAGCTGTTTTTT

v_call: TRBV15
clone_size: NA
j_call: TRBJ1-2
d_call: NA
cdr3_aa: CATSSSPDGYTF
cdr3_nt: TGTGCCACCAGCAGCTCTCCGGATGGCTACACCTTC

v_call: TRBV5-4
clone_size: NA
j_call: TRBJ1-2
d_call: TRBD1
cdr3_aa: CASSMTGVRGYTF
cdr3_nt: TGTGCCAGCAGCATGACAGGGGTTCGTGGCTACACCTTC

v_call: TRBV18
clone_size: NA
j_call: TRBJ1-5
d_call: TRBD1
cdr3_aa: CASSPARTGREQPQHF
cdr3_nt: TGTGCCAGCTCACCAGCCCGGACAGGCCGGGAACAGCCCCAGCATTTT

v_call: TRBV12-3/TRBV12-4
clone_size: NA
j_call: TRBJ1-2
d_call: NA
cdr3_aa: CASSLRGTYGYTF
cdr3_nt: TGTGCCAGCAGTTTACGAGGGACCTATGGCTACACCTTC

v_call: TRBV6-2/TRBV6-3
clone_size: NA
j_call: TRBJ1-6
d_call: TRBD1
cdr3_aa: CASSRQGETPLHF
cdr3_nt: TGTGCCAGCAGTCGACAGGGAGAGACACCCCTCCACTTT

v_call: TRBV9
clone_size: NA
j_call: TRBJ1-1
d_call: NA
cdr3_aa: CASSPIQMNTEAFF
cdr3_nt: TGTGCCAGCAGCCCTATACAGATGAACACTGAAGCTTTCTTT

v_call: TRBV12-3/TRBV12-4
clone_size: few
j_call: TRBJ2-1
d_call: NA
cdr3_aa: CASSSINEQFF
cdr3_nt: TGTGCCAGCAGCTCAATCAATGAGCAGTTCTTC